These 5 T cell receptor beta chains were all obtained from the same sample, sequenced in a study of blood T cell repertoires in COVID-19. Repertoires were generated with immunoSEQ multiplex PCR, while TCRdb's copy carries only in-frame clones and drops some. The table shows some 150,000 clones, with about 80% occurring only once. Sequencing input: peripheral blood. The source is a human donor with acute or convalescent COVID-19. The donor label of this sample is uncertain.

The chain employs TRBV11-2 and TRBJ2-1; no reliable D call. Germline V lookup: CDR1 SGHAT, CDR2 FQNNGV. CDR3 length: 13 amino acids. The V end lost 3 bases, the J end lost 12 bases, and 15 bases lay between the germline ends. CDR3 loop: CASSFERNAGQFF. CDR3 bases: TGTGCCAGCAGCTTTGAACGCAACGCCGGGCAGTTCTTC.

This clone was found a few times. The chain links TRBV5-4 to TRBJ1-3, with 8 bases identical to TRBD1. Germline V gene data show CDR1 as SGHNT and CDR2 as YYREEE (reference sequence). CDR3 length: 15 residues. V shed 4 bases, J shed 3 bases, and the junction held 6 bases outside the gene matches. Written as DNA, the CDR3 is TGTGCCAGCAGCAAACCGGGACAGGTTGGAAACACCATATATTTT. Protein sequence: CASSKPGQVGNTIYF.

The gene calls are TRBV20-1 and TRBJ2-2, with 9 bases matching TRBD2. The ends lost 3 bases at V and 1 base at J; junction bases unmatched: 3. There are 15 residues in the CDR3. Germline V gene data show CDR1 as DFQATT and CDR2 as SNEGSKA (reference sequence). The CDR3 region is CSASTAGGNTGELFF. For the CDR3, the DNA is TGCAGTGCTAGTACAGCGGGGGGGAACACCGGGGAGCTGTTTTTT.

This clone was observed a few times. The chain couples TRBV6-1 to TRBJ2-7; 11 bases agree with TRBD2. The CDR3 contains 15 residues. Per the germline V gene, CDR1 is MNHNS and CDR2 is SASEGT. V shed 0 bases, J shed 9 bases, and the junction held 7 bases outside the gene matches. As DNA, the CDR3 is TGTGCCAGCAGTGAAGCTGGGGTAGCGGGAGGGTGGCAGTACTTC. Residues: CASSEAGVAGGWQYF.

The J gene is TRBJ1-4, the V gene TRBV6-5; D uncertain. Trimming took off 5 bases at V and 6 bases at J, with 10 bases between the two ends. Germline lookup yields CDR1 MNHEY and CDR2 SVGAGI. The CDR3 consists of 13 residues. CDR3 residues: CASSLGRDEKLFF. The CDR3 DNA reads TGTGCCAGCAGTCTCGGGAGAGATGAAAAACTGTTTTTT.